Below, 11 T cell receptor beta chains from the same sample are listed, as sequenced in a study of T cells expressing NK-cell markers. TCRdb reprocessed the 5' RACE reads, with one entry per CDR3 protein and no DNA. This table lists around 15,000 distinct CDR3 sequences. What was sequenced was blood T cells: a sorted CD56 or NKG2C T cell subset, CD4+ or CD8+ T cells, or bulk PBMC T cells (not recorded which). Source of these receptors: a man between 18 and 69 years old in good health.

The CDR3 protein is CASSLADGRVGNEQFF. V usage is TRBV7-2 and J usage is TRBJ2-1; the TRBD2 assignment by TCRdb is unverifiable without DNA. Germline lookup yields CDR1 SGHTA and CDR2 FQGNSA. There are 16 residues in the CDR3.

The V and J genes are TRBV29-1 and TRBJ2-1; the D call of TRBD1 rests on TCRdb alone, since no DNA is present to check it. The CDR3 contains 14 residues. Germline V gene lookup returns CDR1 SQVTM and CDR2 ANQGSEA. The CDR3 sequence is CSVIRGGTYNEQFF.

CDR3 amino acids: CASSIGTSGRKETQYF. The chain links TRBV7-8 to TRBJ2-5; TCRdb returns TRBD2, unconfirmable since there is no DNA. The CDR3 extends over 16 amino acids. CDR1 is SGHVS and CDR2 is FQNEAQ in the germline V gene.

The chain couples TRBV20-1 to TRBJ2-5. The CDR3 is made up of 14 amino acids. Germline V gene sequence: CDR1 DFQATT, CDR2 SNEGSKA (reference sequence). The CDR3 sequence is CSASRQGDQETQYF.

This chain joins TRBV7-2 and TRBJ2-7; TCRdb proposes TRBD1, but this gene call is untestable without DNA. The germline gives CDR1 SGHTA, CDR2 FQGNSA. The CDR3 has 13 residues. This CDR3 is CASSRQGAYEQYF.

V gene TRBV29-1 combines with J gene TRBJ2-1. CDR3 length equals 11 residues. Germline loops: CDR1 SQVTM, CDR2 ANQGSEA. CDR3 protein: CSVGLENEQFF.

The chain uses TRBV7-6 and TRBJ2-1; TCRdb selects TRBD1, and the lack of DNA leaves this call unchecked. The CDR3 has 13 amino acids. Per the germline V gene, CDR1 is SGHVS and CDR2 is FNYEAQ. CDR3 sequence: CASSPTGYNEQFF.

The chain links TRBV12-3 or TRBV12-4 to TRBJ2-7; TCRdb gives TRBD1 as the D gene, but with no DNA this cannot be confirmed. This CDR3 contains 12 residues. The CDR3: CASSLGQPKQYF.

CDR3 amino acids: CAISERRTSGSKSTDTQYF. V is TRBV10-3 and J is TRBJ2-3; no DNA is available, so the TRBD2 call from TCRdb remains unchecked. The CDR3 totals 19 residues. Germline lookup yields CDR1 ENHRY and CDR2 SYGVKD.

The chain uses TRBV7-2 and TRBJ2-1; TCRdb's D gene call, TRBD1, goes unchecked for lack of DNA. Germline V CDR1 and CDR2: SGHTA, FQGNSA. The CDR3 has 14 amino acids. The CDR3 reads CASNGASSYNEQFF.

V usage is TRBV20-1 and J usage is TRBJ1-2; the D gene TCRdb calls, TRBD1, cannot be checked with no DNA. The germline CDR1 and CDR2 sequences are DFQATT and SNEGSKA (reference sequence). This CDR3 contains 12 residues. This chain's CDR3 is CSAKRGNYGYTF.